This is a list of T cell receptor beta chains from one sample in a study of shared clonotypes between healthy human individuals. The repertoire was sequenced with immunoSEQ multiplex PCR; TCRdb's copy has only in-frame clones and lacks some. The sample carries roughly 2.2 million clones, over 90% recorded once. The specimen was naive CD4+ T cells from PBMCs. These receptors originate from a man between 18 and 29 years old in good health. Some clones in this sample may be carry-over from other donors' samples. Each CDR3 is given with its conserved first and last residue. A D gene is named only where the DNA matches it firmly. Clone size is shown for a subset of rows, as once, few, many or a class of expanded clone.

clone_size,d_call,j_call,v_call,cdr3_nt,cdr3_aa
-,-,TRBJ2-3,TRBV5-1,TGCGCCAGCAGCGCCCAGGGGACTCAGGCGGCAGATACGCAGTATTTT,CASSAQGTQAADTQYF
-,TRBD2,TRBJ2-5,TRBV7-6,TGTGCCAGCAGCTTGGCTAGCGGGTTCCAAGAGACCCAGTACTTC,CASSLASGFQETQYF
-,TRBD1,TRBJ2-7,TRBV5-1,TGCGCCAGCAGCGTCCGGGACAGAGCCTACGAGCAGTACTTC,CASSVRDRAYEQYF
-,-,TRBJ2-6,TRBV7-9,TGTGCCAGCACCCGTGACGTTGGGGCCAACGTCCTGACTTTC,CASTRDVGANVLTF
-,TRBD2,TRBJ2-7,TRBV2,TGTGCCAGCAGTACTAGCGGGATCTACGAGCAGTACTTC,CASSTSGIYEQYF
-,TRBD1,TRBJ2-7,TRBV2,TGTGCCAGCAGTGCGGCCGGGACAGGGACCTACGAGCAGTACTTC,CASSAAGTGTYEQYF
-,TRBD1,TRBJ1-2,TRBV9,TGTGCCAGCAGCGTATTGGACAGGGGCGGCTATGGCTACACCTTC,CASSVLDRGGYGYTF
once,-,TRBJ2-3,TRBV7-8,TGTGCCAGCAGCTTTGCAGATACGCAGTATTTT,CASSFADTQYF
-,TRBD2,TRBJ2-3,TRBV7-8,TGTGCCAGCAGCTCCATAGCGGGAGGGCGCACAGATACGCAGTATTTT,CASSSIAGGRTDTQYF
-,-,TRBJ2-5,TRBV28,TGTGCCAGCAGTTTAGGGCCCCAATCTGGGGGAGAGACCCAGTACTTC,CASSLGPQSGGETQYF
-,-,TRBJ2-5,TRBV2,TGTGCCAGCATTGGCCCATCGGGACCCCAAGAGACCCAGTACTTC,CASIGPSGPQETQYF
-,-,TRBJ1-2,TRBV27,TGTGCCAGCAGTTTACGTTCCGGGGGCAGTGGCTACACCTTC,CASSLRSGGSGYTF
-,-,TRBJ1-5,TRBV5-5,TGTGCCAGCAGCTTGGCCCCCGGAGCAACCAATCAGCCCCAGCATTTT,CASSLAPGATNQPQHF
-,-,TRBJ2-7,TRBV5-4,TGTGCCAGCAGCTCGTTTCCTACAGGTGGGGAGCAGTACTTC,CASSSFPTGGEQYF
-,-,TRBJ1-1,TRBV28,TGTGCCAGCAGTTTGAAAAGGAACACTGAAGCTTTCTTT,CASSLKRNTEAFF
-,TRBD2,TRBJ2-5,TRBV5-1,TGCGCCAGCAGCAAGGGACTAGCGGGAGCGGAGCAAGAGACCCAGTACTTC,CASSKGLAGAEQETQYF
-,TRBD1,TRBJ1-2,TRBV25-1,TGTGCCAGCAGTACGGCAGGGGGCGCGTTTTATGGCTACACCTTC,CASSTAGGAFYGYTF
-,-,TRBJ2-3,TRBV16,TGTGCCAGCAGACAAAACTTGGGGACGCAGTATTTT,CASRQNLGTQYF
-,-,TRBJ2-5,TRBV5-1,TGCGCCAGCACCTTGGTCGTGGGGGAGACCCAGTACTTC,CASTLVVGETQYF
-,TRBD1,TRBJ2-7,TRBV6-6,TGTGCCAGCAGCATAACCGGGACAGGGGACTCCTACGAGCAGTACTTC,CASSITGTGDSYEQYF
-,-,TRBJ2-5,TRBV7-2,TGTGCCAGCAGCGTTAAGTCCGGAGTTCAAGAGACCCAGTACTTC,CASSVKSGVQETQYF
-,-,TRBJ1-1,TRBV29-1,TGCAGCGTTATTCGGGTGAACACTGAAGCTTTCTTT,CSVIRVNTEAFF
few,-,TRBJ1-1,TRBV5-1,TGCGCCAGCAGCTTGTCGCCCAGGACGCCTTTGAACACTGAAGCTTTCTTT,CASSLSPRTPLNTEAFF
-,-,TRBJ2-7,TRBV4-1,TGCGCCAGCAGCCACTTGGGACGGTCCCTATACGAGCAGTACTTC,CASSHLGRSLYEQYF
-,TRBD1,TRBJ1-1,TRBV5-1,TGCGCCAGCAGCTTGGACCCCAGGGGGACTGAAGCTTTCTTT,CASSLDPRGTEAFF
-,-,TRBJ2-1,TRBV18,TGTGCCAGCTCACCCCCGTCGGGGTATCGTTTGTTGGAGCAGTTCTTC,CASSPPSGYRLLEQFF
-,-,TRBJ1-6,TRBV4-3,TGCGCCAGCAGCCAAGAGGGGTTGGGAAATTCACCCCTCCACTTT,CASSQEGLGNSPLHF
-,-,TRBJ2-7,TRBV4-1,TGCGCCAGCAGCCACCTAGGGAGGTCCCGCTCCTACGAGCAGTACTTC,CASSHLGRSRSYEQYF
-,-,TRBJ2-3,TRBV5-1,TGCGCCAGCAGCTTGGAGCAGCCACCAGATACGCAGTATTTT,CASSLEQPPDTQYF
-,-,TRBJ2-1,TRBV7-3,TGTGCCAGCAGTCAGGGGCGGGCAGAGCAGTTCTTC,CASSQGRAEQFF
-,-,TRBJ2-5,TRBV7-7,TGTGCCAGCAGCGCTGCCGTTCAAGAGACCCAGTACTTC,CASSAAVQETQYF
-,-,TRBJ2-7,TRBV7-2,TGTGCCAGCAGCTTTACATGGACAGCCGAGCAGTACTTC,CASSFTWTAEQYF
-,-,TRBJ2-5,TRBV19,TGTGCCAGTAGTATCCGGGACCCAGAGACCCAGTACTTC,CASSIRDPETQYF
-,-,TRBJ2-3,TRBV27,TGTGCCAGCAGTTTATTTCAGGGCCCCCGGGTAGATACGCAGTATTTT,CASSLFQGPRVDTQYF
-,TRBD1,TRBJ1-5,TRBV2,TGTGCCAGTTGCGTTTCCGGGACAGTGGGTCAGCCCCAGCATTTT,CASCVSGTVGQPQHF
-,TRBD1,TRBJ1-1,TRBV7-6,TGTGCCAGCAGCTTAGCGGCCGGGACAGGACATAATGAAGCTTTCTTT,CASSLAAGTGHNEAFF
-,-,TRBJ1-5,TRBV6-5,TGTGCCAGCAGTTACCTCGGCCGTCAGCCCCAGCATTTT,CASSYLGRQPQHF
-,TRBD1,TRBJ2-2,TRBV5-1,TGCGCCAGCTTTGGGGACAGGTACACCGGGGAGCTGTTTTTT,CASFGDRYTGELFF
-,-,TRBJ1-2,TRBV10-2,TGCGCCAGCAGTGAACAGGAGAACTATGGCTACACCTTC,CASSEQENYGYTF
-,-,TRBJ2-7,TRBV9,TGTGCCAGCAGCGCCCGCCTGAGCTCCTACGAGCAGTACTTC,CASSARLSSYEQYF
once,-,TRBJ2-5,TRBV4-1,TGCGCCAGCAGCCGTCATGGGCGGGGCGATAAAGAGACCCAGTACTTC,CASSRHGRGDKETQYF
-,TRBD1,TRBJ2-2,TRBV5-6,TGTGCCAGCAGCTCTCACCAGGGGGCGCGGGGCACCGGGGAGCTGTTTTTT,CASSSHQGARGTGELFF
-,-,TRBJ2-1,TRBV5-8,TGTGCCAGCAGCTTGCCCGGGACCCCACGGAATGAGCAGTTCTTC,CASSLPGTPRNEQFF
-,-,TRBJ1-1,TRBV19,TGTGCCAGTAGTATAGTTCCCGGAGGACGCACTGAAGCTTTCTTT,CASSIVPGGRTEAFF
-,-,TRBJ1-1,TRBV5-6,TGTGCCAGCAGCTTGAAGGCATTGTATACTGAAGCTTTCTTT,CASSLKALYTEAFF
-,-,TRBJ1-2,TRBV7-2,TGTGCCAGCAGCCGTTCTCCCACGGAGGGCTATGGCTACACCTTC,CASSRSPTEGYGYTF
-,-,TRBJ2-1,TRBV5-4,TGTGCCAGCAGCTTGGCCAGGGGTCCCTACAATGAGCAGTTCTTC,CASSLARGPYNEQFF
-,-,TRBJ1-3,TRBV9,TGTGCCAGCAGCGTGGGGTTCGGTACTGGAAACACCATATATTTT,CASSVGFGTGNTIYF
-,TRBD2,TRBJ2-1,TRBV7-2,TGTGCCAGCATGGGACTAGCGGGTTACAATGAGCAGTTCTTC,CASMGLAGYNEQFF
-,TRBD1,TRBJ2-7,TRBV6-5,TGTGCCAGCAGAACGGACAGGGCTACCTACGAGCAGTACTTC,CASRTDRATYEQYF